The 24 T cell receptor beta chains reported below all come from one sample, sequenced in a study of shared clonotypes between healthy human individuals. Assay: immunoSEQ multiplex PCR; the TCRdb copy retains only in-frame clones and omits some. The sample includes roughly 2,000,000 clones, approximately 94% of them seen just once. The naive CD8 population came from CD45RO-negative cells selected for CCR7, without terminally differentiated effector memory CD45RA+ cells. Material: naive CD8+ T cells sorted from blood. The receptors come from a man aged 18 to 30 in good health.

This chain connects TRBV7-9 to TRBJ1-1; possibly TRBD1 for D (5 bases). Germline assignment: CDR1 SEHNR and CDR2 FQNEAQ (reference sequence). Trimming removed 1 base from V and 6 bases from J, with 9 bases in between. This CDR3 comprises 13 residues. The CDR3 DNA reads TGTGCCAGCAGCTTAGGGTGGGACGCTGAAGCTTTCTTT. As protein: CASSLGWDAEAFF.

CDR3 loop: CVLSRDKHF. DNA for the CDR3: TGTGTCCTAAGCCGGGACAAGCATTTT. This chain connects TRBV19 to TRBJ1-5, with D possibly TRBD1 on 6 matching bases. This CDR3 region has 9 residues. Germline assignment: CDR1 LNHDA and CDR2 SQIVND (reference sequence).

The chain recombines TRBV29-1 with TRBJ1-2; no firm D call. The V gene lost 3 bases and the J gene lost 3 bases, with 17 bases spanning the gap. The germline gives CDR1 SQVTM, CDR2 ANQGSEA. The CDR3 contains 15 residues. CDR3 in DNA: TGCAGCGTTGAGGGAGAGGCAGTCGCAGACTATGGCTACACCTTC. It yields the protein CSVEGEAVADYGYTF.

This clone was found a few times. The chain joins TRBV27 to TRBJ1-2, with unresolved D. Between the trimmed V and J ends, which lost 4 bases and 6 bases, there was a span of 15 bases. The CDR3 loop spans 14 amino acids. Looked up from germline, CDR1 is MNHEY and CDR2 is SMNVEV (reference sequence). CDR3 bases: TGTGCCAGCAGTTCCCGCCCGGGCGAGGATGGCTACACCTTC. Translation gives CASSSRPGEDGYTF.

The J gene is TRBJ2-5, the V gene TRBV5-4, with D possibly TRBD1 on 7 matching bases. Per germline, CDR1 SGHNT and CDR2 YYREEE (reference sequence). The CDR3 is 15 amino acids. With 0 bases removed from V and 4 bases from J, the gap between germline ends came to 13 bases. The CDR3 sequence is CASSLVQGGGETQYF. Here the CDR3 DNA reads TGTGCCAGCAGCTTGGTTCAGGGGGGTGGAGAGACCCAGTACTTC.

V is TRBV5-6 and J is TRBJ2-7; either TRBD1 or TRBD2 may supply D (6 bases each). V was cut by 2 bases and J by 3 bases, with 12 bases left in between. CDR1 is SGHDT, CDR2 YYEEEE, per germline. The CDR3 loop spans 14 amino acids. The DNA for the CDR3 is TGTGCCAGCAGCTTCGGAGGGGGGAACTACGAGCAGTACTTC. Translating it yields CASSFGGGNYEQYF.

CDR3 coding DNA: TGTGCCACCCGTCCTGAAGCTAACTATGGCTACACCTTC. Protein: CATRPEANYGYTF. The chain links TRBV6-5 to TRBJ1-2; D is uncertain. This CDR3 region has 13 residues. Per germline, CDR1 MNHEY and CDR2 SVGAGI. V lost 10 bases, J lost 0 bases, and 12 bases lay in between.

The V gene is TRBV13, the J gene TRBJ2-1; D is ambiguous. Germline V gene lookup returns CDR1 PRHDT and CDR2 FYEKMQ (reference sequence). Trimming removed 5 bases from V and 4 bases from J, with 12 bases in between. The CDR3 totals 14 residues. As DNA, the CDR3 is TGTGCCAGCAGCCAATCCGGGCCGTACAATGAGCAGTTCTTC. It is translated as CASSQSGPYNEQFF.

As regards this clone: A junction end diverges from the germline sequence, so it may reflect a read error. The gene calls are TRBV11-2 and TRBJ2-3; TRBD1 aligns across 7 bases. CDR1 and CDR2 (germline): SGHAT, FQNNGV. The CDR3 length is 16 residues. CDR3 nucleotides: TGCGCCAGCAGCCCACGGAGGACAGGTGACACAGATACGCAGTATTTT. This sequence encodes CASSPRRTGDTDTQYF. The complete variable domain, with remaining parts taken from reference TRBV11-2 and TRBJ2-3, reads EAGVAQSPRYKIIEKRQSVAFWCNPISGHATLYWYQQILGQGPKLLIQFQNNGVVDDSQLPKDRFSAERLKGVDSTLKIQPAKLEDSAVYLCASSPRRTGDTDTQYFGPGTRLTVL.

CDR3 sequence reads: CACTVGTEAFF. CDR3 sequence (DNA): TGTGCCTGTACCGTGGGCACTGAAGCTTTCTTT. V gene TRBV30 combines with J gene TRBJ1-1, with D unclear. From germline, CDR1 is GTSNPN and CDR2 SVGIG (reference sequence). V was shortened by 6 bases and J by 4 bases, with 9 bases between the two germline ends. This CDR3 is built from 11 residues.

This clone was observed a single time. The gene calls are TRBV19 and TRBJ1-5; TRBD1 might be the D (5 bases). Germline V CDR1 and CDR2: LNHDA, SQIVND (reference sequence). The CDR3 has 15 amino acids. Between the trimmed V and J ends, which lost 7 bases and 1 base, there was a span of 14 bases. CDR3 DNA: TGTGCCAGTAATTGGGGCCGGCAGAGCAATCAGCCCCAGCATTTT. It is translated as CASNWGRQSNQPQHF.

The genes are TRBV5-4 and TRBJ1-1; D remains ambiguous. V lost 4 bases to trimming and J lost 3 bases, with 10 bases between them. This CDR3 comprises 13 residues. Germline V CDR1 and CDR2: SGHNT, YYREEE (reference sequence). CDR3 sequence reads: CASSHSHDTEAFF. CDR3 sequence (DNA): TGTGCCAGCAGCCACTCCCACGACACTGAAGCTTTCTTT.

The chain has TRBV13 and TRBJ1-1; D remains unclear. This CDR3 is 15 amino acids long. Trimming shortened V by 0 bases and J by 1 base, and 9 bases separated the two germline ends. Germline values: CDR1 PRHDT, CDR2 FYEKMQ (reference sequence). The CDR3: CASSLGATSNTEAFF. CDR3 nucleotides: TGTGCCAGCAGCTTAGGGGCTACCTCGAACACTGAAGCTTTCTTT. Together with reference TRBV13 and TRBJ1-1, the CDR3 gives the full variable domain: AAGVIQSPRHLIKEKRETATLKCYPIPRHDTVYWYQQGPGQDPQFLISFYEKMQSDKGSIPDRFSAQQFSDYHSELNMSSLELGDSALYFCASSLGATSNTEAFFGQGTRLTVV.

Regarding this clone: Other DNA sequences in the same sample also yield this CDR3. The chain joins TRBV4-1 to TRBJ2-7; TRBD1 aligns across 10 bases. The CDR3 is 13 amino acids. Unmatched junction bases numbered 2, after V lost 3 bases and J lost 6 bases. The germline V gene has CDR1 MGHRA and CDR2 YSYEKL. In DNA form, the CDR3 reads TGCGCCAGCAGCCAGGACAGGGGGGCCGAGCAGTACTTC. Protein: CASSQDRGAEQYF.

Remarks on this clone: This specimen includes other DNA sequences encoding the same CDR3. This chain connects TRBV7-8 to TRBJ1-1, with a possible D match to TRBD1 (5 bases). The V gene lost 5 bases and the J gene lost 4 bases, with 14 bases spanning the gap. The CDR3 consists of 14 residues. Germline V gene data show CDR1 as SGHVS and CDR2 as FQNEAQ. The CDR3 DNA reads TGTGCCAGCAGCCCCCGGGCAGGGAGCACTGAAGCTTTCTTT. Its translation: CASSPRAGSTEAFF.

The chain employs TRBV6-1 and TRBJ1-2; a possible D gene is TRBD1 (6 bases). Looked up from germline, CDR1 is MNHNS and CDR2 is SASEGT. This CDR3 is 16 amino acids long. V was clipped by 0 bases and J by 3 bases, with 14 bases between them. CDR3 bases: TGTGCCAGCAGTGAAGCGCGAGACAGGCCGTACTATGGCTACACCTTC. It yields the protein CASSEARDRPYYGYTF.

The chain links TRBV28 to TRBJ2-2, with unresolved D. The CDR3 totals 14 residues. Per germline, CDR1 MDHEN and CDR2 SYDVKM. Trimming took off 5 bases at V and 3 bases at J, with 10 bases between the two ends. CDR3 sequence reads: CASSTVGHTGELFF. CDR3 nucleotide sequence: TGTGCCAGCAGTACGGTGGGCCACACCGGGGAGCTGTTTTTT.

About this clone itself: Other nucleotide sequences from this sample produce the same CDR3. This chain links TRBV27 with TRBJ2-3; 12 nucleotides agree with TRBD2. Losses at the gene ends were 5 bases for V and 0 bases for J; bases not matched to a gene: 6. Germline V gives CDR1 MNHEY, CDR2 SMNVEV (reference sequence). The CDR3 has 17 residues. The CDR3 is CASSPLGTSGSTDTQYF. The CDR3 DNA reads as TGTGCCAGCAGTCCCCTCGGGACTAGCGGGAGCACAGATACGCAGTATTTT.

This clone is a singleton in its sample. The genes are TRBV4-3 and TRBJ2-7; 7 bases match TRBD1. Germline loops: CDR1 LGHNA, CDR2 YSLEER. This CDR3 spans 14 amino acids. The junction had 7 bases not matched to a gene; V was cut back by 4 bases and J by 4 bases. CDR3 residues: CASSLRDSAYEQYF. The DNA of the CDR3 is TGCGCCAGCAGCCTCCGGGACAGTGCTTACGAGCAGTACTTC.

The chain employs TRBV10-3 and TRBJ2-7, with D tentatively TRBD1 (6 bases). The V gene's germline CDR1 is ENHRY and CDR2 SYGVKD. CDR3 length: 14 amino acids. Trimming took off 2 bases at V and 2 bases at J, with 10 bases between the two ends. The CDR3 nucleotides are TGTGCCATCAGTGAGGGGGGCAGGGCCTACGAGCAGTACTTC. Translation gives CAISEGGRAYEQYF.

This clone was seen only a few times. The chain employs TRBV29-1 and TRBJ1-1; no reliable D call. CDR1 and CDR2 from the germline V gene are SQVTM and ANQGSEA. The CDR3 totals 12 residues. Trimming removed 0 bases from V and 3 bases from J, with 5 bases in between. In DNA, the CDR3 is TGCAGCGTTGAAGAAGGCGACACTGAAGCTTTCTTT. Its protein is CSVEEGDTEAFF.

This rearrangement joins TRBV4-1 to TRBJ2-7, with D perhaps TRBD1 or TRBD2 (5 bases each). Per the germline V gene, CDR1 is MGHRA and CDR2 is YSYEKL. With 3 bases removed from V and 2 bases from J, the gap between germline ends came to 14 bases. This CDR3 is 15 amino acids long. CDR3 sequence reads: CASSHRDGGAYEQYF. CDR3 nucleotide sequence: TGCGCCAGCAGCCACCGGGACGGTGGGGCCTACGAGCAGTACTTC.

The chain carries TRBV6-5 and TRBJ2-7; D is undetermined. Per germline, CDR1 MNHEY and CDR2 SVGAGI. The V and J ends lost 6 bases and 1 base respectively, with 13 bases between them. The CDR3 is 14 residues long. CDR3 in amino acids: CASSLGIGSYEQYF. CDR3 DNA: TGTGCCAGCAGCCTTGGGATCGGTTCCTACGAGCAGTACTTC.

V gene TRBV5-6 combines with J gene TRBJ2-7, with D perhaps given as TRBD1 or TRBD2 (6 bases each). Germline V CDR1 and CDR2: SGHDT, YYEEEE. The CDR3 loop spans 14 amino acids. Trimming pared 1 base from V and 7 bases from J, leaving 15 bases between. This CDR3 is CASSLKAWRGEQYF. The CDR3 coding sequence is TGTGCCAGCAGCTTGAAGGCCTGGAGGGGGGAGCAGTACTTC.